These T cell receptor beta chains were read from a single sample in a study of blood T cell repertoires in COVID-19. Using immunoSEQ multiplex PCR, the repertoire was profiled, and TCRdb retains in-frame clones only, with some absent. The profile shows more than 130,000 clones, about 83% of them singletons. Sequencing was carried out using peripheral blood. These receptors were collected from a woman between 40 and 50 years old with acute or convalescent COVID-19. Both conserved end residues are trimmed from each CDR3. Expanded clones get a size class; other rows say once, few or many, or leave the size out.

j_gene: TRBJ2-1; abundance: many; v_gene: TRBV7-3; CDR3aa: ASSPRAGVAYNEQF
j_gene: TRBJ2-7; abundance: few; v_gene: TRBV7-8; CDR3aa: ASSWGLAGGTYEQY
j_gene: TRBJ1-4; abundance: .; v_gene: TRBV6-5; CDR3aa: ASSIQGTEKLF
j_gene: TRBJ1-6; abundance: .; v_gene: TRBV10-2; CDR3aa: ASSEQGAYNSPLH
j_gene: TRBJ1-4; abundance: .; v_gene: TRBV19; CDR3aa: AARDRNEKLF
j_gene: TRBJ1-1; abundance: .; v_gene: TRBV7-9; CDR3aa: ASSLGVEAF
j_gene: TRBJ2-1; abundance: .; v_gene: TRBV13; CDR3aa: ASSPSGPSYNEQF
j_gene: TRBJ2-7; abundance: .; v_gene: TRBV6-5; CDR3aa: ASSYSSGMDEQY
j_gene: TRBJ2-5; abundance: .; v_gene: TRBV9; CDR3aa: ASSAGTGGGRQETQY
j_gene: TRBJ1-3; abundance: .; v_gene: TRBV5-6; CDR3aa: ASSFATGRSGNTIY
j_gene: TRBJ2-1; abundance: .; v_gene: TRBV24-1; CDR3aa: ATSDSSPGTIREQF